This is a list of T cell receptor beta chains from one sample in a study of cytomegalovirus exposure and HLA in healthy donors. Clones were read by immunoSEQ multiplex PCR, and TCRdb kept only the in-frame ones, dropping some. The table includes some 150,000 clones, around 88% detected once. Sequencing was performed on PBMCs. The receptors were gathered from a woman in her twenties or thirties in good health and CMV-seronegative. CDR3s include the opening cysteine and the closing phenylalanine or tryptophan. D genes are given only for firm matches. Clone size is given for some rows only: seen once, a few or many times, or a class if the clone is expanded.

TRBJ1-2 | TRBV6-1 | TRBD1 | few | CASSGSDRGGYYGYTF | TGTGCCAGCAGTGGGTCGGACAGGGGAGGATACTATGGCTACACCTTC
TRBJ1-2 | TRBV5-6 | TRBD1 | few | CASSSGTDYGYTF | TGTGCCAGCAGCTCCGGGACAGACTATGGCTACACCTTC
TRBJ1-2 | TRBV5-4 | TRBD1 | - | CASTGQGTGSYTF | TGTGCCAGCACGGGACAGGGGACAGGAAGTTACACCTTC
TRBJ2-7 | TRBV6-1 | TRBD1 | once | CASSPTGGYEQYF | TGTGCCAGCAGTCCGACAGGGGGCTACGAGCAGTACTTC
TRBJ2-5 | TRBV7-6 | TRBD1 | - | CASSYRDRQETQYF | TGTGCCAGCAGCTACCGGGACAGACAAGAGACCCAGTACTTC
TRBJ2-1 | TRBV19 | TRBD2 | - | CASKPGTTYNEQFF | TGTGCCAGCAAACCCGGGACTACCTACAATGAGCAGTTCTTC
TRBJ1-2 | TRBV27 | TRBD1 | - | CASSGTGGYTF | TGTGCCAGCAGTGGGACAGGTGGCTACACCTTC
TRBJ2-7 | TRBV12-1 | - | - | CASSSHYGGELYEQYF | TGTGCCAGCAGCTCGCATTACGGCGGGGAATTGTACGAGCAGTACTTC
TRBJ1-5 | TRBV28 | TRBD1 | - | CASSFQGGQNQPQHF | TGTGCCAGCAGTTTTCAGGGGGGACAGAATCAGCCCCAGCATTTT
TRBJ2-1 | TRBV19 | TRBD2 | few | CASSIPSGSYNEQFF | TGTGCCAGTAGTATCCCTAGCGGGTCGTACAATGAGCAGTTCTTC
TRBJ1-2 | TRBV10-3 | - | - | CAISRDGGYYGYTF | TGTGCCATCAGCCGGGATGGTGGATACTATGGCTACACCTTC
TRBJ1-4 | TRBV11-1 | - | - | CASSPDSDGEKLFF | TGTGCCAGCAGCCCGGACTCAGATGGTGAAAAACTGTTTTTT
TRBJ1-4 | TRBV7-9 | - | - | CASSLDGEKLFF | TGTGCCAGCAGCTTAGACGGTGAAAAACTGTTTTTT
TRBJ2-6 | TRBV5-1 | - | - | CASSLVAETSGANVLTF | TGCGCCAGCAGCTTGGTGGCGGAAACGTCTGGGGCCAACGTCCTGACTTTC
TRBJ1-2 | TRBV5-6 | - | - | CASSLADRSLYGYTF | TGTGCCAGCAGCTTGGCCGACAGATCCCTATATGGCTACACCTTC
TRBJ2-1 | TRBV4-1 | - | - | CASSQGPGDGNEQFF | TGCGCCAGCAGCCAAGGCCCAGGGGATGGGAATGAGCAGTTCTTC
TRBJ2-7 | TRBV5-1 | - | - | CASSLQRAPTEQYF | TGCGCCAGCAGCTTGCAGCGGGCCCCTACCGAGCAGTACTTC
TRBJ2-1 | TRBV5-1 | TRBD2 | - | CASSLGLAGGNEQFF | TGCGCCAGCAGCTTGGGGCTAGCGGGGGGTAATGAGCAGTTCTTC
TRBJ1-2 | TRBV2 | - | - | CASSARQSRYGYTF | TGTGCCAGCAGTGCTCGACAATCCCGCTATGGCTACACCTTC
TRBJ2-1 | TRBV6-1 | - | - | CASSEEAGPAYNEQFF | TGTGCCAGCAGTGAGGAAGCGGGCCCAGCCTACAATGAGCAGTTCTTC
TRBJ2-1 | TRBV30 | TRBD2 | - | CAWRTSGSNEQFF | TGTGCCTGGAGGACTAGCGGGAGCAATGAGCAGTTCTTC
TRBJ2-7 | TRBV25-1 | TRBD1 | - | CASSDLWTGSYEQYF | TGTGCCAGCAGTGATCTCTGGACAGGGTCCTACGAGCAGTACTTC
TRBJ1-5 | TRBV2 | TRBD1 | - | CASRVGTGRNQPQHF | TGTGCCAGCAGAGTCGGGACAGGGCGCAATCAGCCCCAGCATTTT
TRBJ1-1 | TRBV29-1 | TRBD1 | - | CSIQKGANRVGVTEAFF | TGCAGCATTCAGAAGGGGGCCAACAGGGTGGGGGTCACTGAAGCTTTCTTT
TRBJ2-2 | TRBV6-1 | TRBD1 | - | CASRRTGEITGELFF | TGTGCCAGCAGAAGGACAGGGGAAATCACCGGGGAGCTGTTTTTT
TRBJ2-1 | TRBV4-3 | - | - | CASSQDSTPYNEQFF | TGCGCCAGCAGCCAAGATAGCACGCCCTACAATGAGCAGTTCTTC
TRBJ2-5 | TRBV7-2 | TRBD1 | - | CASSFDRGGETQYF | TGTGCCAGCAGCTTCGACAGGGGAGGCGAGACCCAGTACTTC
TRBJ1-1 | TRBV29-1 | - | - | CSGTGFGNTEAFF | TGCAGCGGAACAGGGTTTGGGAACACTGAAGCTTTCTTT
TRBJ1-1 | TRBV4-3 | - | - | CASSRGTPNTEAFF | TGCGCCAGCAGCCGAGGGACACCGAACACTGAAGCTTTCTTT
TRBJ2-7 | TRBV18 | - | - | CASSPQQGGEQYF | TGTGCCAGCTCACCACAGCAGGGTGGCGAGCAGTACTTC
TRBJ2-1 | TRBV19 | TRBD2 | - | CASALLAANVQQFF | TGTGCCAGCGCATTACTAGCGGCCAATGTTCAGCAGTTCTTC
TRBJ2-7 | TRBV2 | TRBD2 | - | CASNLLAGDPKEQYF | TGTGCCAGCAATTTACTAGCGGGGGATCCTAAGGAGCAGTACTTC
TRBJ1-5 | TRBV29-1 | - | few | CSVRLPGMTQHF | TGCAGCGTTCGTCTCCCGGGAATGACCCAGCATTTT